One and the same sample provided the 11 T cell receptor beta chains below, sequenced in a study of blood T cell repertoires in COVID-19 (TCRdb year 2020). The library was made by the immunoSEQ multiplex PCR assay. Held by TCRdb, this immuneACCESS table contains in-frame sequences only and omits some clones. Under half of the omission traces to an unresolved V gene where checked; the cause of the rest is unknown. This sample holds 120,000 to 150,000 clones; 85% to 90% were observed only once. Of the sample, approximately 2.8% is held by the ten largest clones. The sample consisted of peripheral blood. The receptors originated from a woman aged 55-70 years with active COVID-19.

The chain joins TRBV19 to TRBJ1-5; tentative D call: TRBD1 (5 bases). V lost 5 bases, J lost 4 bases, and 12 bases lay in between. The CDR3 is 14 residues long. Germline V gives CDR1 LNHDA, CDR2 SQIVND (reference sequence). The CDR3 nucleotides read TGTGCCAGTAGTGAAGGCAGGGTTAATCAGCCCCAGCATTTT. It codes for CASSEGRVNQPQHF.

This chain uses TRBV6-5 with TRBJ1-4, with 8 bases that match TRBD1. In germline, CDR1 is MNHEY, CDR2 SVGAGI. The length of the CDR3 is 14 residues. Trimming cost V 6 bases and J 5 bases; bases outside gene matches: 5. The CDR3: CASRPHRGNEKLFF. The CDR3 bases are TGTGCCAGCAGGCCCCACAGGGGGAATGAAAAACTGTTTTTT.

The chain is built from TRBV5-6 and TRBJ2-7, with 7 bases fitting TRBD1. Germline lookup yields CDR1 SGHDT and CDR2 YYEEEE. The CDR3 extends over 13 amino acids. V lost 4 bases to trimming and J lost 5 bases; unmatched junction nucleotides: 6. The CDR3 DNA sequence: TGTGCCAGCAGCCCGACAGGGACCCACGAGCAGTACTTC. Protein sequence: CASSPTGTHEQYF.

The V call is TRBV12-3 or TRBV12-4, the J call TRBJ1-4; 7 bases are shared with TRBD1. V lost 8 bases to trimming and J lost 5 bases; unmatched junction nucleotides: 5. The CDR3 loop spans 13 amino acids. CDR3 residues: CASARTGNEKLFF. Written as DNA, the CDR3 is TGTGCCAGCGCCCGGACAGGAAATGAAAAACTGTTTTTT.

The chain links TRBV21-1 to TRBJ2-2; the table's TRBD1 call for D was not verified on the DNA. TRBV21-1 is noted as a pseudogene. The CDR3 contains 14 residues. The CDR3 DNA reads as TGTGCCAGCTGGACAGGTTACAACACCGGGGAGCTGTTTTTT. Translating gives CASWTGYNTGELFF.

This rearrangement joins TRBV28 to TRBJ1-2; D gene ambiguous. CDR1 MDHEN and CDR2 SYDVKM come from the germline V gene. The V and J ends lost 6 bases and 4 bases respectively, with 12 bases between them. The CDR3 totals 13 residues. CDR3 sequence reads: CASSLPEPYGYTF. The DNA for the CDR3 is TGTGCCAGCAGCTTACCCGAGCCCTATGGCTACACCTTC.

This clone was counted once. The chain combines TRBV11-2 with TRBJ2-7, with TRBD1 as a possible D gene (6 bases). This CDR3 is built from 15 residues. V was pared by 5 bases and J by 2 bases, with 16 bases between. Germline V gene lookup returns CDR1 SGHAT and CDR2 FQNNGV. CDR3 in amino acids: CASSPLGQGPYEQYF. DNA of the CDR3: TGTGCCAGCAGCCCCTTAGGGCAGGGGCCCTACGAGCAGTACTTC.

The chain couples TRBV6-1 to TRBJ2-4; 7 bases are a match to TRBD2. V was pared by 3 bases and J by 3 bases, with 8 bases of the junction left unmatched. The CDR3 has 16 residues. CDR1 and CDR2 from the germline V gene are MNHNS and SASEGT. In DNA form, the CDR3 reads TGTGCCAGCAGTGACCGACCAGGGAGGGGCAAAAACATTCAGTACTTC. It translates to CASSDRPGRGKNIQYF.

The rearrangement joins TRBV25-1 to TRBJ1-3; D remains unclear. V lost 8 bases and J lost 0, with 5 bases in between. The CDR3 has 12 residues. Germline lookup yields CDR1 MGHDK and CDR2 SYGVNS. This CDR3 reads CASGSSGNTIYF. The CDR3 bases are TGTGCCAGCGGCAGCTCTGGAAACACCATATATTTT.

This clone has a handful of counts. The V call is TRBV4-3, the J call TRBJ2-7; 9 positions agree with TRBD2. CDR1 and CDR2 from the germline V gene are LGHNA and YSLEER. This CDR3 is built from 16 residues. J gave up 6 bases and V 0 bases, and 9 bases lay outside the gene matches. CDR3 residues: CASSQDRIAGDAEQYF. DNA for the CDR3: TGCGCCAGCAGCCAAGACAGAATAGCGGGAGATGCCGAGCAGTACTTC.

The V and J genes are TRBV6-5 and TRBJ1-2; 10 bases align to TRBD1. Germline loops: CDR1 MNHEY, CDR2 SVGAGI. V dropped 5 bases and J dropped 1; count of bases not matched to a gene: 4. The CDR3 is 15 amino acids. The CDR3 nucleotides read TGTGCCAGCAGTCTTGGACAGGGGGGTAACTATGGCTACACCTTC. It yields the protein CASSLGQGGNYGYTF.